The 31 T cell receptor beta chains below come from one sample, sequenced in a study of blood T cell repertoires in COVID-19. Profiled with immunoSEQ multiplex PCR; TCRdb holds only in-frame clones, not every one. The sample contains about 410,000 clones, 70% to 90% of which appear only once. Specimen: peripheral blood. All receptors come from a woman aged 30 to 39 with active or convalescent COVID-19.

This chain joins TRBV27 and TRBJ2-2; perhaps TRBD2 as D (6 bases). Germline CDR1 and CDR2: MNHEY and SMNVEV (reference sequence). V gave up 2 bases and J gave up 2 bases, with 15 bases separating them. This CDR3 region has 17 residues. The CDR3 is CASSLEGRRGNTGELFF. The CDR3 nucleotides read TGTGCCAGCAGTTTAGAGGGGAGGCGGGGAAACACCGGGGAGCTGTTTTTT.

The gene calls are TRBV19 and TRBJ1-1, with D tentatively TRBD1 (5 bases). The ends were cut back, 1 base at V and 5 bases at J, with 17 bases in the middle. Germline V gene sequence: CDR1 LNHDA, CDR2 SQIVND (reference sequence). This CDR3 comprises 16 residues. DNA of the CDR3: TGTGCCAGTAGTATAGGGTCAAGGACGGGGGGGACTGAAGCTTTCTTT. Its protein is CASSIGSRTGGTEAFF.

There are a few counts of this clone. The rearrangement links TRBV5-4 to TRBJ2-7; no firm D call. The length of the CDR3 is 12 residues. V was clipped by 5 bases and J by 4 bases, with 10 bases between them. Per germline, CDR1 SGHNT and CDR2 YYREEE (reference sequence). CDR3 sequence reads: CASSIPGYEQYF. As DNA, the CDR3 is TGTGCCAGCAGTATCCCAGGATACGAGCAGTACTTC.

The chain employs TRBV11-2 and TRBJ2-2; D unclear. V lost 3 bases and J 5 bases, leaving 7 bases between the germline ends. This CDR3 is 13 amino acids long. Germline V gene sequence: CDR1 SGHAT, CDR2 FQNNGV. The CDR3 DNA sequence: TGTGCCAGCAGCTTTCTAGTTACCGGGGAGCTGTTTTTT. Amino acid sequence: CASSFLVTGELFF.

The V and J genes are TRBV5-4 and TRBJ2-4; 10 bases align to TRBD1. Germline CDR1 and CDR2: SGHNT and YYREEE (reference sequence). The V gene end was trimmed by 4 bases and the J gene end by 0 bases; junction bases not matched to a gene: 4. CDR3 length: 16 residues. CDR3 nucleotide sequence: TGTGCCAGCAGCACGCGGGACAGGGGAGCCAAAAACATTCAGTACTTC. This translates into CASSTRDRGAKNIQYF.

This clone was found a few times. V gene TRBV4-1 combines with J gene TRBJ2-7, with 10 bases identical to TRBD2. Germline V gene lookup returns CDR1 MGHRA and CDR2 YSYEKL. This CDR3 region has 15 residues. The junction had 6 bases not matched to a gene; V was cut back by 5 bases and J by 2 bases. The CDR3 loop reads CASSSPGLAAYEQYF. The DNA for the CDR3 is TGCGCCAGCAGCTCACCCGGACTAGCGGCCTACGAGCAGTACTTC.

The V gene is TRBV10-3, the J gene TRBJ2-5; 12 bases map to TRBD2. The CDR3 consists of 18 residues. Germline lookup yields CDR1 ENHRY and CDR2 SYGVKD. Trimming took 2 bases from V and 5 from J; bases not matched to a gene: 12. The CDR3 sequence is CAISERASGGAQRETQYF. The CDR3 region has the DNA TGTGCCATCAGTGAGAGGGCTAGCGGGGGGGCTCAGCGGGAGACCCAGTACTTC.

This chain joins TRBV3-1 (or the pseudogene TRBV3-2) and TRBJ2-7; 11 bases are a match to TRBD1. The CDR3 is 15 amino acids. Germline V CDR1 and CDR2: LGHDT, YNNKEL (reference sequence). With 3 bases clipped from V and 3 bases from J, the junction kept 4 bases outside the gene matches. The CDR3 region has the DNA TGTGCCAGCAGCCATTTGGGACAGGGGGTCTACGAGCAGTACTTC. It is translated as CASSHLGQGVYEQYF.

The J gene is TRBJ2-7, the V gene TRBV6-5; 9 positions agree with TRBD1. The V gene end was trimmed by 8 bases and the J gene end by 7 bases; junction bases not matched to a gene: 12. Germline V gene lookup returns CDR1 MNHEY and CDR2 SVGAGI. The CDR3 contains 14 residues. The CDR3 DNA reads TGTGCCAGCTCCGGGGACAGGGAGGGGTTTGAGCAGTACTTC. Translation: CASSGDREGFEQYF.

This rearrangement joins TRBV2 to TRBJ2-2, with D tentatively TRBD2 (7 bases). This CDR3 comprises 17 residues. CDR1 is SNHLY, CDR2 FYNNEI, per germline. Trimming removed 2 bases from V and 4 bases from J, with 17 bases in between. Here the CDR3 reads CASSEFKGLGGTGELFF. In DNA, the CDR3 is TGTGCCAGCAGTGAATTTAAAGGACTAGGGGGCACCGGGGAGCTGTTTTTT.

As DNA, the CDR3 is TGTGCCAGCAGCTTAGCGCTAAATTCACCCCTCCACTTT. It codes for CASSLALNSPLHF. The genes are TRBV7-2 and TRBJ1-6; D gene unclear. The germline CDR1 and CDR2 sequences are SGHTA and FQGNSA. CDR3 length: 13 amino acids. V was shortened by 0 bases and J by 7 bases, with 4 bases between the two germline ends.

The chain is built from TRBV19 and TRBJ1-2, with TRBD1 matching 8 bases. V lost 4 bases, J lost 4 bases, and 8 bases stayed unmatched. CDR1 and CDR2 from the germline V gene are LNHDA and SQIVND (reference sequence). The CDR3 loop spans 15 amino acids. CDR3 sequence reads: CASSTRRTGPYGYTF. CDR3 DNA: TGTGCCAGTAGTACCCGCCGGACAGGGCCCTATGGCTACACCTTC.

This CDR3 is CASTEGGAGYGYTF. CDR3 DNA sequence: TGTGCCAGCACGGAGGGAGGGGCTGGCTATGGCTACACCTTC. The chain is built from TRBV6-5 and TRBJ1-2, with D tentatively TRBD1 (5 bases). The CDR3 is 14 residues long. Germline CDR1 is MNHEY and CDR2 is SVGAGI. V was shortened by 7 bases and J by 4 bases, with 16 bases between the two germline ends.

The chain combines TRBV12-5 with TRBJ2-1, with TRBD1 identical over 8 bases. The V segment lost 3 bases and the J segment 2 bases; nucleotides outside the gene matches: 12. CDR1 and CDR2 from the germline V gene are LGHNT and FRNRAP. The CDR3 is made up of 18 amino acids. The CDR3 region has the DNA TGTGCTAGTGGTTTCTCCCTAAAGGACAGGGTGGCCTACAATGAGCAGTTCTTC. This encodes CASGFSLKDRVAYNEQFF.

V gene TRBV6-2 or TRBV6-3 combines with J gene TRBJ2-4, with TRBD2 matching 9 bases. The CDR3 has 17 residues. Germline V gene lookup returns CDR1 MNHEY and CDR2 SVGEGT. After removal of 6 bases from V and 2 bases from J, the junction contained 11 bases not matched to a gene. The CDR3 sequence is CASSSPGLAGTKNIQYF. The DNA for the CDR3 is TGTGCCAGCAGCTCGCCTGGTCTAGCGGGGACCAAAAACATTCAGTACTTC.

This clone showed up just once. The chain carries TRBV11-3 and TRBJ2-2, with unresolved D. CDR1 and CDR2 from the germline V gene are SGHNT and YENEEA. CDR3 length: 15 amino acids. V was shortened by 1 base and J by 2 bases, with 8 bases between the two germline ends. For the CDR3, the DNA is TGTGCCAGCAGCTTAGTCGCGATCAACACCGGGGAGCTGTTTTTT. Its translation is CASSLVAINTGELFF.

The chain is built from TRBV5-5 and TRBJ1-4; D uncertain. Germline-derived CDR1 and CDR2 are SGHKS and YYEKEE (reference sequence). Trimming cost V 4 bases and J 7 bases, with 17 bases left between them. The CDR3 is 15 residues long. This CDR3 is CASSGEGRFFEKLFF. CDR3 DNA sequence: TGTGCCAGCAGCGGAGAGGGCCGTTTCTTTGAAAAACTGTTTTTT.

The V and J genes are TRBV10-2 and TRBJ2-3, with 8 bases matching TRBD2. Trimming removed 0 bases from V and 6 bases from J; junction bases left unmatched: 5. The CDR3 is made up of 15 amino acids. Germline CDR1 reads WSHSY; CDR2 reads SAAADI. CDR3 nucleotide sequence: TGCGCCAGCAGTGAGTCTCCTAGCGGGTGGGATACGCAGTATTTT. Its translation: CASSESPSGWDTQYF.

The chain carries TRBV4-1 and TRBJ2-7; 12 bases agree with TRBD2. The CDR3 runs to 16 residues. After removal of 1 base from V and 4 bases from J, the junction contained 5 bases not matched to a gene. Germline V gene data show CDR1 as MGHRA and CDR2 as YSYEKL. The DNA of the CDR3 is TGCGCCAGCAGCCAAGGACTAGCGGGGGAGACTTACGAGCAGTACTTC. Its translation: CASSQGLAGETYEQYF.

This clone was counted a single time. The chain carries TRBV27 and TRBJ2-7, with 10 bases aligning to TRBD1. Trimming at V came to 5 bases and at J to 6 bases, leaving 10 bases not matched to a gene. CDR3 length: 15 residues. Germline V gene lookup returns CDR1 MNHEY and CDR2 SMNVEV (reference sequence). Here the CDR3 reads CASSPLDRGQGEQYF. The CDR3 coding sequence is TGTGCCAGCAGTCCACTCGACAGGGGGCAGGGCGAGCAGTACTTC.

This chain joins TRBV5-1 and TRBJ2-2; the D is unclear. CDR3 length: 13 residues. CDR1 is SGHRS and CDR2 is YFSETQ in the germline V gene. V was shortened by 2 bases and J by 6 bases, with 8 bases between the two germline ends. Here the CDR3 reads CASSLNSAGELFF. The CDR3 DNA sequence: TGCGCCAGCAGCTTAAACTCTGCCGGGGAGCTGTTTTTT.

The genes are TRBV6-5 and TRBJ1-2, with 9 bases aligning to TRBD1. Trimming cost V 10 bases and J 8 bases; bases outside gene matches: 11. Looked up from germline, CDR1 is MNHEY and CDR2 is SVGAGI. This CDR3 comprises 13 residues. CDR3 residues: CATTGGRVDGYTF. The CDR3, as DNA: TGTGCCACGACAGGGGGAAGGGTTGACGGCTACACCTTC.

The chain recombines TRBV15 with TRBJ1-1; D might be TRBD1 (5 bases). The length of the CDR3 is 14 residues. Germline V gene lookup returns CDR1 LNHNV and CDR2 YYDKDF (reference sequence). The V end was cut by 1 base, the J end by 0 bases, with 6 bases between. CDR3 DNA: TGTGCCACCAGCAGAGGACAGTTGAACACTGAAGCTTTCTTT. This sequence encodes CATSRGQLNTEAFF.

V gene TRBV19 combines with J gene TRBJ2-1, with D possibly TRBD1 on 5 matching bases. V lost 4 bases to trimming and J lost 5 bases, with 9 bases between them. The CDR3 sequence is 13 residues long. Germline V gives CDR1 LNHDA, CDR2 SQIVND (reference sequence). DNA of the CDR3: TGTGCCAGTAGTAAAACAGGTGACAATGAGCAGTTCTTC. Residues: CASSKTGDNEQFF.

The chain is built from TRBV5-1 and TRBJ1-6; D call uncertain. Looked up from germline, CDR1 is SGHRS and CDR2 is YFSETQ. Trimming took off 0 bases at V and 7 bases at J, with 17 bases between the two ends. The CDR3 runs 17 residues. DNA for the CDR3: TGCGCCAGCAGCTTGGCCAGATTAAGAAGCGGAAATTCACCCCTCCACTTT. Encoded protein: CASSLARLRSGNSPLHF.

The V and J genes are TRBV6-4 and TRBJ2-2; 10 bases map to TRBD2. CDR3 length: 16 residues. J lost 3 bases, V lost 2 bases, and 3 bases had no gene match. Germline V gives CDR1 MRHNA, CDR2 SNTAGT. CDR3 DNA sequence: TGTGCCAGCAGTGACGTAGCGGGGGGATACACCGGGGAGCTGTTTTTT. Translating it yields CASSDVAGGYTGELFF.

The CDR3 DNA reads TGTGCCAGCTATCGGACAGGGGGCACCGGGGAGCTGTTTTTT. Translated, it gives CASYRTGGTGELFF. The rearrangement uses TRBV6-5 and TRBJ2-2, with 10 bases that match TRBD1. Germline lookup yields CDR1 MNHEY and CDR2 SVGAGI. The trim removed 8 bases at V and 4 bases at J, leaving 4 bases unmatched. The length of the CDR3 is 14 residues.

This clone was detected only once. This chain joins TRBV9 and TRBJ2-1; 9 bases fit TRBD2. Germline CDR1 and CDR2: SGDLS and YYNGEE. Unmatched junction bases numbered 9, after V lost 4 bases and J lost 7 bases. The CDR3 is 15 amino acids. CDR3 sequence reads: CASSTRRGGVNEQFF. CDR3 DNA: TGTGCCAGCAGCACCCGTCGCGGGGGGGTAAATGAGCAGTTCTTC.

This chain connects TRBV19 to TRBJ1-5; possibly TRBD1 for D (5 bases). Per the germline V gene, CDR1 is LNHDA and CDR2 is SQIVND (reference sequence). Trimming took 9 bases from V and 0 from J, leaving 15 bases between them. The CDR3 totals 15 residues. CDR3 sequence reads: CASKTSGNSNQPQHF. For the CDR3, the DNA is TGTGCCAGCAAGACCTCAGGGAATAGCAATCAGCCCCAGCATTTT.

This clone was observed a single time. J is TRBJ1-3 and V is TRBV29-1; the D is unclear. The CDR3 has 15 amino acids. Trimming shortened V by 4 bases and J by 2 bases, and 15 bases separated the two germline ends. Germline V gives CDR1 SQVTM, CDR2 ANQGSEA. CDR3 bases: TGCAGCGTTGTCCGCCCGGAGTGGGCTGGAAACACCATATATTTT. It translates to CSVVRPEWAGNTIYF.

This rearrangement joins TRBV19 to TRBJ1-4; D is unresolved. CDR3 length equals 15 residues. V was trimmed by 3 bases and J by 0 bases, leaving 8 bases between them. Germline V gives CDR1 LNHDA, CDR2 SQIVND (reference sequence). CDR3 in amino acids: CASSIRRATNEKLFF. In DNA form, the CDR3 reads TGTGCCAGTAGTATTCGAAGAGCAACTAATGAAAAACTGTTTTTT.